This TCR beta chain was identified in a study of T cell responses to AZD1222 COVID-19 vaccine. Study-level results: Increases in Spike-specific TCR breadth and depth were seen after two AZD1222 doses. Donors skewed white British and female; clonal diversity was possibly underestimated. Close to half of all spike-specific TCRs reportedly target regions of the variants that are unmutated. Baseline serology detected seropositivity in only five to seven AZD1222 recipients.

Repertoires were generated with immunoSEQ multiplex PCR, while TCRdb's copy carries only in-frame clones and drops some. The sample yields 150,000 to 200,000 clones, more than 85% seen once. The CDR3 contains 16 residues. Germline V gene data show CDR1 as SQVTM and CDR2 as ANQGSEA. V gave up 7 bases and J gave up 4 bases; unmatched junction bases: 18. As to this clone: Its antigen is unidentified.

The TCR was taken from an adult in good health. The chain is built from TRBV29-1 and TRBJ1-2, with 7 bases identical to TRBD1. The material sequenced was peripheral blood, taken on day 0 of AZD1222 vaccination. CDR3 in DNA: TGCAGCGCTACGGGACAGAACGCGATAGGGGGCTATGGCTACACCTTC. Translating gives CSATGQNAIGGYGYTF. Full variable domain (rest looked up from reference TRBV29-1 and TRBJ1-2): SAVISQKPSRDICQRGTSLTIQCQVDSQVTMMFWYRQQPGQSLTLIATANQGSEATYESGFVIDKFPISRPNLTFSTLTVSNMSPEDSSIYLCSATGQNAIGGYGYTFGSGTRLTVV.